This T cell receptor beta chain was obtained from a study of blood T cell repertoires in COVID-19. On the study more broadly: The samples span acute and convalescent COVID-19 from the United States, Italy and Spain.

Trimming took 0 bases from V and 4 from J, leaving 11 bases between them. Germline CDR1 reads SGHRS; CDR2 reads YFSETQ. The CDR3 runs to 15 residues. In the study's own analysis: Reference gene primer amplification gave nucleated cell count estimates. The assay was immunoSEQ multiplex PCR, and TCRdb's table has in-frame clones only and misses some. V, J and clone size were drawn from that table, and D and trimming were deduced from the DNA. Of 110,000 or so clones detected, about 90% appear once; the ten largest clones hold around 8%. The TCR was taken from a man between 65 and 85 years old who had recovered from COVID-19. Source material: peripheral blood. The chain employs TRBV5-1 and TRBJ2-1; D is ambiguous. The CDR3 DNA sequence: TGCGCCAGCAGCTTGGCCGCGGATAATTACAATGAGCAGTTCTTC. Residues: CASSLAADNYNEQFF.